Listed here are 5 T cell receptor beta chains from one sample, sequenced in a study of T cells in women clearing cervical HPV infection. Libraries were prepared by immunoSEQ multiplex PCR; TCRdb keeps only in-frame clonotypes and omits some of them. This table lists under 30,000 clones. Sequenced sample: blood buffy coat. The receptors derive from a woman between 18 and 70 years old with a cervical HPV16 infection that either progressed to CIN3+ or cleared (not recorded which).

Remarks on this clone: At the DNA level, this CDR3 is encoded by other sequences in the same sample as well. The sequenced CDR3 bases are TGTGCCAGCTCACCTCCGGGACTAGCGGGAGTAAATGAG. Its translation: CASSPPGLAGVNE. The whole CDR3 sequence reads CASSPPGLAGVNEQFF. This chain joins TRBV18 and TRBJ2-1; 14 nucleotides match TRBD2. With the read ending 3 residues before the CDR3 end, the germline J gene is used to fill in that end. The V gene end was trimmed by 3 bases and the J gene end by 7 bases; junction bases not matched to a gene: 5. CDR1 and CDR2 from the germline V gene are KGHSH and LQKENI. The CDR3 length is 16 residues.

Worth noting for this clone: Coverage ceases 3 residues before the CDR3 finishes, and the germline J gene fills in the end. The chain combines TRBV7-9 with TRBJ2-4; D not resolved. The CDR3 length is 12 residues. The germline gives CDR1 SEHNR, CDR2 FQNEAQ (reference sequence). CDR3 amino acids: CASSLATKGQYF. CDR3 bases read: TGTGCCAGCAGCTTAGCGACGAAGGGT. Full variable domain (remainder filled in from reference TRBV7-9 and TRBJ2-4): DTGVSQNPRHKITKRGQNVTFRCDPISEHNRLYWYRQTLGQGPEFLTYFQNEAQLEKSRLLSDRFSAERPKGSFSTLEIQRTEQGDSAMYLCASSLATKGQYFGAGTRLSVL.

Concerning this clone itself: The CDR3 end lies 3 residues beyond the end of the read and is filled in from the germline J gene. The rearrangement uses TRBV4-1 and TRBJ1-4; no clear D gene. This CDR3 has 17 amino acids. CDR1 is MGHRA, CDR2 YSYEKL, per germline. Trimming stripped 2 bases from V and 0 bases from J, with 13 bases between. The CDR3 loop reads CASSQFPPGATNEKLFF. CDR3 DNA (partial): TGCGCCAGCAGCCAATTCCCCCCGGGTGCAACTAATGAAAAA.

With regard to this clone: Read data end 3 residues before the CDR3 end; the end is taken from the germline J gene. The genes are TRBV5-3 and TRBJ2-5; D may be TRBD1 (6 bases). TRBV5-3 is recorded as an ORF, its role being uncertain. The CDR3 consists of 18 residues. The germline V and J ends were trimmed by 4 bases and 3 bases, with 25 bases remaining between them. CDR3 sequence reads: CARSEKRRGQPRKETQYF. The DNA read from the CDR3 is TGTGCCAGAAGCGAAAAACGACGAGGACAGCCGAGGAAAGAGACC.

CDR3 region: CSARERGNEQFF. The part of the CDR3 DNA that was read is TGCAGTGCTAGAGAAAGGGGCAATGAG. The rearrangement joins TRBV20-1 to TRBJ2-1, with a tentative D call TRBD1 (5 bases). The read is 3 residues too short to cover the CDR3 end, so that end is filled in from the germline J gene. Germline V gives CDR1 DFQATT, CDR2 SNEGSKA (reference sequence). Between the trimmed V and J ends, which lost 0 bases and 6 bases, there was a span of 6 bases. The CDR3 loop spans 12 amino acids.